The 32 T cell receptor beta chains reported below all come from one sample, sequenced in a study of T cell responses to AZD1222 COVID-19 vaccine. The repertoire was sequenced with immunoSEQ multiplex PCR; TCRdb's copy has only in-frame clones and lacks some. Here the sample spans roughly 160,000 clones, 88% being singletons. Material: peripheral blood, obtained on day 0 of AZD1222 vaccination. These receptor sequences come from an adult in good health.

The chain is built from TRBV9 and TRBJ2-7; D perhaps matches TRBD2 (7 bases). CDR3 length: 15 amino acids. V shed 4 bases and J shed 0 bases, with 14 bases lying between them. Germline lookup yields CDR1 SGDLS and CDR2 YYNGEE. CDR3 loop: CASSKGGTTSYEQYF. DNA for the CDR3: TGTGCCAGCAGCAAGGGGGGGACTACCTCCTACGAGCAGTACTTC. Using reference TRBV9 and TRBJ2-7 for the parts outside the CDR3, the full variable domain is DSGVTQTPKHLITATGQRVTLRCSPRSGDLSVYWYQQSLDQGLQFLIQYYNGEERAKGNILERFSAQQFPDLHSELNLSSLELGDSALYFCASSKGGTTSYEQYFGPGTRLTVT.

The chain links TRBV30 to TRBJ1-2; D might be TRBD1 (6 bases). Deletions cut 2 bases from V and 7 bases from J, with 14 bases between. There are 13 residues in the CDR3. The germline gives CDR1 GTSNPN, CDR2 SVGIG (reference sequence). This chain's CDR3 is CAWSTGQSRGYTF. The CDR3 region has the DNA TGTGCCTGGAGTACCGGACAGTCCCGTGGCTACACCTTC.

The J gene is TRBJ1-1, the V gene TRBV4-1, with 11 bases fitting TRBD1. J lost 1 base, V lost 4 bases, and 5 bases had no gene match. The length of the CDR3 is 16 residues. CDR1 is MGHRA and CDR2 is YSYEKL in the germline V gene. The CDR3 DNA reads TGCGCCAGCAGCCCTGGACAGGGGGCGAGGAACACTGAAGCTTTCTTT. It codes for CASSPGQGARNTEAFF.

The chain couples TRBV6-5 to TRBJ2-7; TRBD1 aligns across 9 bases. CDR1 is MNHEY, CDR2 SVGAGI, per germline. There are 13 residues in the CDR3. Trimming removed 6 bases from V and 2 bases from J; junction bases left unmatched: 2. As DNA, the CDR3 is TGTGCCAGCAGACGACAGGGGGCCTACGAGCAGTACTTC. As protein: CASRRQGAYEQYF.

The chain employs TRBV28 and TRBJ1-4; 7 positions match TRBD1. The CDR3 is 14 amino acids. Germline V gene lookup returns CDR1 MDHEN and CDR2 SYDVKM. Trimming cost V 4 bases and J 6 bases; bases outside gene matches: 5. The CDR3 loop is CASSSGTEYEKLFF. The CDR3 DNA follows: TGTGCCAGCAGTTCCGGGACAGAGTATGAAAAACTGTTTTTT.

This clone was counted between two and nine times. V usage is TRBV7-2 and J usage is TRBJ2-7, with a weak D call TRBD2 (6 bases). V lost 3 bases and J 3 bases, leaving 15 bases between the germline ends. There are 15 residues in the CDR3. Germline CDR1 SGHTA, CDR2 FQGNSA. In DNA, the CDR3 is TGTGCCAGCAGCTTTCGGGAGACGACTCTCTACGAGCAGTACTTC. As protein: CASSFRETTLYEQYF. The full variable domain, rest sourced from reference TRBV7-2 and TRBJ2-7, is GAGVSQSPSNKVTEKGKDVELRCDPISGHTALYWYRQSLGQGLEFLIYFQGNSAPDKSGLPSDRFSAERTGGSVSTLTIQRTQQEDSAVYLCASSFRETTLYEQYFGPGTRLTVT.

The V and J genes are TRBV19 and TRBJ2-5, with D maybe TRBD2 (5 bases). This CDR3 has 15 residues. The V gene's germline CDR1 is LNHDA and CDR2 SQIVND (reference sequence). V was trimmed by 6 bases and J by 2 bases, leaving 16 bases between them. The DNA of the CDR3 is TGTGCCAGTAGCAGTTTCCCGGGAACTCAAGAGACCCAGTACTTC. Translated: CASSSFPGTQETQYF. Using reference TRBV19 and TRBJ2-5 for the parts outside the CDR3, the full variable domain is DGGITQSPKYLFRKEGQNVTLSCEQNLNHDAMYWYRQDPGQGLRLIYYSQIVNDFQKGDIAEGYSVSREKKESFPLTVTSAQKNPTAFYLCASSSFPGTQETQYFGPGTRLLVL.

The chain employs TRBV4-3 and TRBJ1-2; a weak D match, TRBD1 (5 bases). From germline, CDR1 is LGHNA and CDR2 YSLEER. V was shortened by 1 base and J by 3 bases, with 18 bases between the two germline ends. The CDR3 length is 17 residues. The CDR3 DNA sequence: TGCGCCAGCAGCCAAGTGGGCCCCTTGGGAGGGGACTATGGCTACACCTTC. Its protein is CASSQVGPLGGDYGYTF.

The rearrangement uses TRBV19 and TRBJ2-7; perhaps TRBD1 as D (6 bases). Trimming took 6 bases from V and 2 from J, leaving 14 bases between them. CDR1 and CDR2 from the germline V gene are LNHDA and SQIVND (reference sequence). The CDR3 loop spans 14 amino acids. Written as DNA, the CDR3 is TGTGCCAGTAGGTCGGTTGGACAGACCTACGAGCAGTACTTC. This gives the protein CASRSVGQTYEQYF. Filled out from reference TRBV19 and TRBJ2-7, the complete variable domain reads DGGITQSPKYLFRKEGQNVTLSCEQNLNHDAMYWYRQDPGQGLRLIYYSQIVNDFQKGDIAEGYSVSREKKESFPLTVTSAQKNPTAFYLCASRSVGQTYEQYFGPGTRLTVT.

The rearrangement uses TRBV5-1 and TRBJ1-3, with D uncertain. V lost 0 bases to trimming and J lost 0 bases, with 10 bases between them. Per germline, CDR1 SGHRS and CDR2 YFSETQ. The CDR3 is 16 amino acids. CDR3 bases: TGCGCCAGCAGCTTGGGGGTACCAGACTCTGGAAACACCATATATTTT. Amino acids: CASSLGVPDSGNTIYF.

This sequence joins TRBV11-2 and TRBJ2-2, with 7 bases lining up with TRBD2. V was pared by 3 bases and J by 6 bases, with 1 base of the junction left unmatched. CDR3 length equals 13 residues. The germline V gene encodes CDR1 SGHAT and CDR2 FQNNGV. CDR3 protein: CASSFGLAGELFF. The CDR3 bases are TGTGCCAGCAGCTTCGGACTAGCCGGGGAGCTGTTTTTT.

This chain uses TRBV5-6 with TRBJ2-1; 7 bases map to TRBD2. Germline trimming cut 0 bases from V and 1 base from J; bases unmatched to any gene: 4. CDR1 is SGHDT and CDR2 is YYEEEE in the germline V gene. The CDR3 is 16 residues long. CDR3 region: CASSLEAGWSYNEQFF. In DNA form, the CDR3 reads TGTGCCAGCAGCTTGGAAGCGGGGTGGTCCTACAATGAGCAGTTCTTC.

CDR3 nucleotide sequence: TGTGCCAGCAGTGCTTCTCAGGGGGCGGCTGGAAACACCATATATTTT. Protein: CASSASQGAAGNTIYF. V usage is TRBV6-1 and J usage is TRBJ1-3; 8 positions match TRBD1. CDR1 and CDR2 from the germline V gene are MNHNS and SASEGT. The ends lost 4 bases at V and 2 bases at J; junction bases unmatched: 7. This CDR3 comprises 16 residues.

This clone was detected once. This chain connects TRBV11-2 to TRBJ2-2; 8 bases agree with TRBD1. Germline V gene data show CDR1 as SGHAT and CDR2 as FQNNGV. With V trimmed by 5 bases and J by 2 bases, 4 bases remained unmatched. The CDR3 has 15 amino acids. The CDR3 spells CASSKDRGNTGELFF. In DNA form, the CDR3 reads TGTGCCAGCAGCAAAGACAGGGGAAACACCGGGGAGCTGTTTTTT.

As DNA, the CDR3 is TGTGCCAGCAGCGTAGGTCTGGTGGGGAACACTGAAGCTTTCTTT. Amino acid sequence: CASSVGLVGNTEAFF. The chain recombines TRBV9 with TRBJ1-1, with unresolved D. The CDR3 length is 15 residues. Trimming cost V 0 bases and J 1 base, with 10 bases left between them. Germline-derived CDR1 and CDR2 are SGDLS and YYNGEE.

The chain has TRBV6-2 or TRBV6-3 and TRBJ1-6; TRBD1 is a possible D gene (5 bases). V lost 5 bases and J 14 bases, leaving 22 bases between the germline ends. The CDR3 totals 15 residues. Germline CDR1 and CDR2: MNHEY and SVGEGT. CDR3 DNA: TGTGCCAGCAGTGGCCTGGGTCAGGGCAATGAAGCCCTCCACTTT. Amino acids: CASSGLGQGNEALHF.

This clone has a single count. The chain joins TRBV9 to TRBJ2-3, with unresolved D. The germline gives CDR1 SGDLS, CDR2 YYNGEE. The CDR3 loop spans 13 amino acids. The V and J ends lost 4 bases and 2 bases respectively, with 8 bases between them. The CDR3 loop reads CASSFLNTDTQYF. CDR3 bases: TGTGCCAGCAGCTTCCTAAACACAGATACGCAGTATTTT.

CDR3 nucleotides: TGTGCCTGGACATACTCCCGCGTGGGAGGCGGGCGCTCCTACGAGCAGTACTTC. Translating gives CAWTYSRVGGGRSYEQYF. The J gene is TRBJ2-7, the V gene TRBV30; D possibly corresponds to TRBD2 (6 bases). The V gene lost 4 bases and the J gene lost 0 bases, with 25 bases spanning the gap. The CDR3 spans 18 residues. CDR1 is GTSNPN, CDR2 SVGIG, per germline (reference sequence).

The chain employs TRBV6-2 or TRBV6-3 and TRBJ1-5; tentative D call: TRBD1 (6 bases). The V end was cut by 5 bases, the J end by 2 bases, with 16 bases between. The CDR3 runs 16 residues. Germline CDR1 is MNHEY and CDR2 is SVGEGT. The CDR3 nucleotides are TGTGCCAGCAGTGAGGAGGGCAGGGGCGGCAATCAGCCCCAGCATTTT. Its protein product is CASSEEGRGGNQPQHF.

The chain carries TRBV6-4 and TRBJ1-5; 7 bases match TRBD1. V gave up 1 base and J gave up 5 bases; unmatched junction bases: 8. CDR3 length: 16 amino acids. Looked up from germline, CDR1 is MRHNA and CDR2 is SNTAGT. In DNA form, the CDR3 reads TGTGCCAGCAGTGACTTAGGTAGGACAGGATATCAGCCCCAGCATTTT. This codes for CASSDLGRTGYQPQHF.

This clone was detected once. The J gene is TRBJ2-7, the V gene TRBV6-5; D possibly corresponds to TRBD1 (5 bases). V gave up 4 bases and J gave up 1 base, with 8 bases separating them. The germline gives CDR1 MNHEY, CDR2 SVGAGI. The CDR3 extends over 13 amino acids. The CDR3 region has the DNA TGTGCCAGCAGTTCAGACAGATCCTACGAGCAGTACTTC. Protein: CASSSDRSYEQYF.

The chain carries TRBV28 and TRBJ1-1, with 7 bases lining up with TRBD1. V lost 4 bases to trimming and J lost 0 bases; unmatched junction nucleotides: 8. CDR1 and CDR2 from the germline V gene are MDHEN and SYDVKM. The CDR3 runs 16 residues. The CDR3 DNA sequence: TGTGCCAGCAGTTACCGGGACAGCTTAGTGAACACTGAAGCTTTCTTT. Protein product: CASSYRDSLVNTEAFF.

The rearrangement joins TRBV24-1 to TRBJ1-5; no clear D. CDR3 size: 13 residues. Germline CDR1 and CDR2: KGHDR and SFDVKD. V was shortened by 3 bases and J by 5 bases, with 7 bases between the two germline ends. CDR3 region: CATSDTYDQPQHF. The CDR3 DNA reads TGTGCCACCAGTGATACTTACGATCAGCCCCAGCATTTT.

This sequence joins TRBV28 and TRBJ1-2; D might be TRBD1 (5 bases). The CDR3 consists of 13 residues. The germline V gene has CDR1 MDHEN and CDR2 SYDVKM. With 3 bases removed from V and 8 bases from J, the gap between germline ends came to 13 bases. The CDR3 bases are TGTGCCAGCAGTTTGGTCGCAGGGTCCGGCTACACCTTC. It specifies CASSLVAGSGYTF.

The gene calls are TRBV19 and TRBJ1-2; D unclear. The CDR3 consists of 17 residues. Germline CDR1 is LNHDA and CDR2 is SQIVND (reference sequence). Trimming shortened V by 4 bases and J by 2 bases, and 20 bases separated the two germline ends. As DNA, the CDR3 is TGTGCCAGTAGTACCTTCCGCCGACAAGACTTCAACTATGGCTACACCTTC. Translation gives CASSTFRRQDFNYGYTF. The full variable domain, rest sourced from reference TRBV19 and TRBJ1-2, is DGGITQSPKYLFRKEGQNVTLSCEQNLNHDAMYWYRQDPGQGLRLIYYSQIVNDFQKGDIAEGYSVSREKKESFPLTVTSAQKNPTAFYLCASSTFRRQDFNYGYTFGSGTRLTVV.

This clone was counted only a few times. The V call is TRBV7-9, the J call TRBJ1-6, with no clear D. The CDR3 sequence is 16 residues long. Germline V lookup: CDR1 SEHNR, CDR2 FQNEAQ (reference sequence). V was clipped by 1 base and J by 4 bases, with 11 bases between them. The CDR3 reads CASSLGTTAYNSPLHF. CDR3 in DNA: TGTGCCAGCAGCTTAGGCACCACAGCTTATAATTCACCCCTCCACTTT.

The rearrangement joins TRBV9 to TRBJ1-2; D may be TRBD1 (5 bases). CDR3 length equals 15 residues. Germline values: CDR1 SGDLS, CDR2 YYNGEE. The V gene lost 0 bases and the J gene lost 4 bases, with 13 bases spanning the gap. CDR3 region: CASSVAGRSIYGYTF. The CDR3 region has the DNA TGTGCCAGCAGCGTAGCGGGACGGAGTATCTATGGCTACACCTTC.

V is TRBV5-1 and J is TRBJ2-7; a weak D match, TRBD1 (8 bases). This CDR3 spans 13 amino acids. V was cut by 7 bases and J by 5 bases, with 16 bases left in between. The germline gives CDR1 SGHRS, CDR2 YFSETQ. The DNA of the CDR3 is TGCGCCAGCGCAACAGGGGGGGTCCACGAGCAGTACTTC. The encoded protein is CASATGGVHEQYF.

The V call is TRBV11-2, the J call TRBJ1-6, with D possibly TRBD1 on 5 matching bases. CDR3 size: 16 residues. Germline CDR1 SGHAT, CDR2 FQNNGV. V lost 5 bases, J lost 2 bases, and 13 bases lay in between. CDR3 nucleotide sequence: TGTGCCAGCAGCCTGGGGCGGGTTACCTATAATTCACCCCTCCACTTT. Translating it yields CASSLGRVTYNSPLHF.

The CDR3 DNA sequence: TGTGCCAGCAGTTTGGGGCCAGGCCCGAGCGGCTACACCTTC. It is translated as CASSLGPGPSGYTF. V is TRBV7-2 and J is TRBJ1-2, with a weak D call TRBD1 (5 bases). V was trimmed by 6 bases and J by 8 bases, leaving 19 bases between them. CDR3 size: 14 residues. CDR1 is SGHTA and CDR2 is FQGNSA in the germline V gene.

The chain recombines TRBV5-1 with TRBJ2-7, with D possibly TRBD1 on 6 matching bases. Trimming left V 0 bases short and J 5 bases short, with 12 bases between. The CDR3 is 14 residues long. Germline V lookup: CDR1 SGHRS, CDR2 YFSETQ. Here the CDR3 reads CASSLGTGIDEQYF. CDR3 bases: TGCGCCAGCAGCTTGGGTACAGGGATCGACGAGCAGTACTTC.

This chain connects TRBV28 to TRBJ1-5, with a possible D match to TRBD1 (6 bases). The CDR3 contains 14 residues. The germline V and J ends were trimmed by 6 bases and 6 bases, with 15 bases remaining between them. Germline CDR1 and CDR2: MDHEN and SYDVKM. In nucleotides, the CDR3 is TGTGCCAGCAGGACCCCCAGGGGAAGTCAGCCCCAGCATTTT. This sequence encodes CASRTPRGSQPQHF.